The 9 T cell receptor beta chains presented below share a single source sample, sequenced in a study of Graves' ophthalmopathy and Graves' hyperthyroidism. The authors amplified TCR beta CDR3 regions, and they did so from RNA transcripts for repertoire sequencing. First-round RT-PCR employed HTBI primers, with a second-round multiplex PCR after it. A single record per CDR3 protein comes from TCRdb applying MiXCR to the multiplex PCR reads. The sample has 220,000 or so distinct CDR3 sequences; 20% to 25% are singletons. Sequencing used peripheral blood. These receptors originate from a woman between 50 and 59 years old with Graves' ophthalmopathy.

The V gene is TRBV6-2 or TRBV6-3, the J gene TRBJ1-5; no definite D call. The CDR3 contains 14 residues. Per germline, CDR1 MNHEY and CDR2 SVGEGT. V lost 10 bases and J lost 0, with 13 bases in between. The CDR3, as DNA: TGTGCCACCAACGGGGTCGATAGCAATCAGCCCCAGCATTTT. This gives the protein CATNGVDSNQPQHF.

This clonotype was observed at least ten times. The chain links TRBV18 to TRBJ2-5; D possibly matches TRBD1 or TRBD2 (5 bases each). Germline values: CDR1 KGHSH, CDR2 LQKENI. Trimming shortened V by 4 bases and J by 4 bases, and 13 bases separated the two germline ends. The CDR3 consists of 14 residues. The CDR3 here is CASSHTWGRETQYF. The CDR3 bases are TGTGCCAGCTCACATACTTGGGGGAGAGAGACCCAGTACTTC.

This clonotype has ten or more counts. This chain uses TRBV6-2 or TRBV6-3 with TRBJ2-7, with D hard to call. Germline V CDR1 and CDR2: MNHEY, SVGEGT. Between the trimmed V and J ends, which lost 0 bases and 4 bases, there was a span of 10 bases. The CDR3 is 14 residues long. The CDR3 DNA sequence: TGTGCCAGCAGTTACTCCGCGCTTCATTACGAGCAGTACTTC. It is translated as CASSYSALHYEQYF.

This clonotype was counted ten times or more. CDR3 sequence (DNA): TGTGCCAGCAGCTCCGACATAGTCTATTCACCCCTCCACTTT. Translating gives CASSSDIVYSPLHF. The chain recombines TRBV7-2 with TRBJ1-6; D uncertain. The germline V gene encodes CDR1 SGHTA and CDR2 FQGNSA. With 4 bases removed from V and 8 bases from J, the gap between germline ends came to 12 bases. There are 14 residues in the CDR3.

The chain carries TRBV6-2 or TRBV6-3 and TRBJ1-2; D not certain. Germline loops: CDR1 MNHEY, CDR2 SVGEGT. This CDR3 is 11 amino acids long. V lost 7 bases and J lost 4, with 7 bases in between. The CDR3 is CASTDRYGYTF. CDR3 bases: TGTGCCAGCACAGATCGCTATGGCTACACCTTC.

This clonotype has ten or more counts. J is TRBJ2-6 and V is TRBV28, with 10 bases matching TRBD1. The length of the CDR3 is 15 residues. Germline V gene data show CDR1 as MDHEN and CDR2 as SYDVKM. J lost 3 bases, V lost 8 bases, and 4 bases had no gene match. The CDR3 spells CASRDRGGGANVLTF. The CDR3 DNA sequence: TGTGCCAGCCGGGACAGGGGCGGTGGGGCCAACGTCCTGACTTTC.

There are many counts of this clonotype. V and J are TRBV7-8 and TRBJ2-5; D gene ambiguous. Per the germline V gene, CDR1 is SGHVS and CDR2 is FQNEAQ. V was trimmed by 5 bases and J by 2 bases, leaving 9 bases between them. The CDR3 covers 13 residues. The chain's CDR3 is CASSGNRQETQYF. In nucleotides, the CDR3 is TGTGCCAGCAGCGGGAATAGACAAGAGACCCAGTACTTC.

This clonotype was seen many times. The chain carries TRBV7-9 and TRBJ2-5; D is unresolved. The germline V gene has CDR1 SEHNR and CDR2 FQNEAQ (reference sequence). Between the trimmed V and J ends, which lost 7 bases and 5 bases, there was a span of 8 bases. This CDR3 is built from 11 residues. The CDR3 region is CASTAKETQYF. CDR3 in DNA: TGTGCCAGCACCGCAAAGGAGACCCAGTACTTC. Using reference TRBV7-9 and TRBJ2-5 for the parts outside the CDR3, the full variable domain is DTGVSQNPRHKITKRGQNVTFRCDPISEHNRLYWYRQTLGQGPEFLTYFQNEAQLEKSRLLSDRFSAERPKGSFSTLEIQRTEQGDSAMYLCASTAKETQYFGPGTRLLVL.

This clonotype was counted ten times or more. The chain carries TRBV11-2 and TRBJ2-2; TRBD1 matches at 9 bases. The CDR3 extends over 18 amino acids. Germline lookup yields CDR1 SGHAT and CDR2 FQNNGV. Losses at the gene ends were 5 bases for V and 1 base for J; bases not matched to a gene: 11. The CDR3 sequence is CASSAPAGTGLNTGELFF. CDR3 nucleotides: TGTGCCAGCAGCGCTCCGGCCGGGACAGGGTTGAACACCGGGGAGCTGTTTTTT.